This T cell receptor (beta chain) comes out of a study of shared clonotypes between healthy human individuals. The authors ran the assay at deep level. Clones were sequenced by immunoSEQ multiplex PCR, and TCRdb holds only the in-frame ones, with some missing. The profile shows some 1,100,000 clones, 75% to 85% of them singletons. The J segment lost 2 bases and the V segment lost 3 bases, leaving 5 bases of the junction unmatched. The CDR3 is 15 amino acids. CDR1 is SGDLS, CDR2 YYNGEE, per germline. Partitioning of CD4+ cells yielded a CD45RA+ naive subset and a CD45RA-negative memory subset. The sequenced material came from memory CD4+ T cells from PBMCs. Subset given: CD45RA-negative fraction. The clonotype was recovered from a man younger than 30 in good health. Some clones in this sample may be carry-over from other donors' samples. The chain combines TRBV9 with TRBJ2-5, with TRBD2 matching over 9 bases. The DNA for the CDR3 is TGTGCCAGCAGCGGTAGCGGGGGTTTTCAAGAGACCCAGTACTTC. Amino acids: CASSGSGGFQETQYF.